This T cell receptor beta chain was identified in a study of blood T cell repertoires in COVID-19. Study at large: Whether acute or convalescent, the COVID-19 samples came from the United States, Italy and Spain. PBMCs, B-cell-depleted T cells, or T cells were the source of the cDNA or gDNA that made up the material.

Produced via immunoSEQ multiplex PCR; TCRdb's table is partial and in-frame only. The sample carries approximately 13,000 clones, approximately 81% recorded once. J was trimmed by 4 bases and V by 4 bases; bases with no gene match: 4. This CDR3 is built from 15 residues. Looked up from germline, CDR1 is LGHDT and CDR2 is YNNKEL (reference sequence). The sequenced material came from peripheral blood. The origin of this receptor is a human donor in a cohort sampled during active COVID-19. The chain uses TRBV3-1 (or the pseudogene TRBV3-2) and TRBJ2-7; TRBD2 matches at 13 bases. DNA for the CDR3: TGTGCCAGCAGCCGGACTAGCGGGGGTCCTTACGAGCAGTACTTC. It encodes CASSRTSGGPYEQYF.